This T cell receptor (beta chain) was sequenced for a study of T cells in Graves' hyperthyroidism and ophthalmopathy. Overall study context: Peripheral blood was taken when the disease was first diagnosed, before any treatment began.

The CDR3 contains 15 residues. Per germline, CDR1 MNHEY and CDR2 SVGAGI. V shed 4 bases and J shed 1 base, with 10 bases lying between them. Fresh 10 ml peripheral blood yielded PBMCs. Comment on this clonotype: What it binds is unknown.

TCR beta CDR3 regions were amplified from RNA. The HTBI primer set served for first-round RT-PCR of the TCR CDR3. TCRdb processed the multiplex PCR reads anew with MiXCR; each CDR3 protein has one entry. The profile shows 650,000 to 700,000 distinct CDR3 sequences, approximately 15% of them singletons. Study-level points and caveats: Ophthalmopathy was model-predicted a median about 6.9 months pre-onset. Clonotypes that were expanded in thyroid above 0.001 mostly appeared in blood too.

This TCR was recovered from a man aged 50 to 59 with Graves' hyperthyroidism. The sample taken for sequencing was blood. The chain carries TRBV6-5 and TRBJ2-2, with a possible D match to TRBD1 (6 bases). CDR3 in DNA: TGTGCCAGCAGTTCCTGGACAGAGAACACCGGGGAGCTGTTTTTT. This encodes CASSSWTENTGELFF.